Below are 14 T cell receptor beta chains sequenced from a single sample in a study of blood T cell repertoires in COVID-19. Profiling relied on immunoSEQ multiplex PCR, and the TCRdb table lists in-frame clones only, not all of them. The sample has around 290,000 clones, 75% to 95% seen once; the top ten hold 1% to 1.3%. Source material: PBMCs or T cells enriched from blood (not recorded which). The receptor source for this set is a woman younger than 45 who had recovered from COVID-19.

The chain has TRBV5-8 and TRBJ2-7; D unresolved. This CDR3 has 11 amino acids. V was shortened by 2 bases and J by 5 bases, with 5 bases between the two germline ends. The germline V gene encodes CDR1 SGHTS and CDR2 YDEGEE. As DNA, the CDR3 is TGTGCCAGCAGCTTCTTTAACGAGCAGTACTTC. Amino acids: CASSFFNEQYF.

This chain links TRBV7-8 with TRBJ2-6; D may be TRBD2 (6 bases). The V end lost 5 bases, the J end lost 3 bases, and 11 bases lay between the germline ends. CDR1 is SGHVS, CDR2 FQNEAQ, per germline. The CDR3 contains 15 residues. CDR3: CASSVWGDGANVLTF. The CDR3 DNA is TGTGCCAGCAGCGTATGGGGGGATGGGGCCAACGTCCTGACTTTC.

This chain uses TRBV3-1 (or the pseudogene TRBV3-2) with TRBJ1-1; 7 bases line up with TRBD1. Germline CDR1 reads LGHDT; CDR2 reads YNNKEL (reference sequence). V was pared by 7 bases and J by 4 bases, with 3 bases of the junction left unmatched. This CDR3 has 12 residues. CDR3: CASKAGGTEAFF. The CDR3 DNA is TGTGCCAGCAAGGCAGGGGGCACTGAAGCTTTCTTT.

V and J are TRBV7-2 and TRBJ2-1; 7 bases line up with TRBD2. CDR3 size: 14 residues. CDR1 and CDR2 from the germline V gene are SGHTA and FQGNSA. J gave up 7 bases and V 6 bases, and 9 bases lay outside the gene matches. CDR3 in DNA: TGTGCCAGCAGAAGGCTAGCGGAGGAAAATGAGCAGTTCTTC. This encodes CASRRLAEENEQFF.

This chain connects TRBV24-1 to TRBJ2-2; 8 nucleotides align to TRBD2. CDR1 and CDR2 (germline): KGHDR, SFDVKD. V dropped 6 bases and J dropped 4; count of bases not matched to a gene: 6. CDR3 length: 15 residues. The CDR3 reads CATSPRGRITGELFF. The CDR3 bases are TGTGCCACCAGTCCGCGCGGGAGGATCACCGGGGAGCTGTTTTTT.

CDR3 nucleotide sequence: TGTGCCAGTAGTACACAGGGGTCCTACGAGCAGTACTTC. Amino acid sequence: CASSTQGSYEQYF. The chain couples TRBV19 to TRBJ2-7; 7 bases are shared with TRBD1. The V gene end was trimmed by 4 bases and the J gene end by 1 base; junction bases not matched to a gene: 1. The CDR3 extends over 13 amino acids. CDR1 LNHDA and CDR2 SQIVND come from the germline V gene (reference sequence).

This chain joins TRBV30 and TRBJ2-5; TRBD1 is a possible D gene (8 bases). The CDR3 contains 15 residues. Germline values: CDR1 GTSNPN, CDR2 SVGIG (reference sequence). Between the trimmed V and J ends, which lost 1 base and 5 bases, there was a span of 17 bases. CDR3 DNA sequence: TGTGCCTGGAGTGGACAGGGGAGGGGATCGGAGACCCAGTACTTC. Translating it yields CAWSGQGRGSETQYF.

This chain joins TRBV3-1 (or the pseudogene TRBV3-2) and TRBJ1-2; the match to TRBD1 covers 9 bases. V shed 6 bases and J 4 bases; nucleotides not matched to a gene: 3. CDR3 length: 13 residues. Looked up from germline, CDR1 is LGHDT and CDR2 is YNNKEL (reference sequence). In nucleotides, the CDR3 is TGTGCCAGCAGGACGGACAGGGGCTATGGCTACACCTTC. This sequence encodes CASRTDRGYGYTF.

J is TRBJ2-1 and V is TRBV19; D may be TRBD2 (6 bases). V lost 5 bases and J lost 0, with 11 bases in between. The CDR3 extends over 15 amino acids. CDR1 is LNHDA, CDR2 SQIVND, per germline (reference sequence). The CDR3 loop reads CASSRRGSSYNEQFF. The CDR3 bases are TGTGCCAGTAGTCGGAGGGGTAGCTCCTACAATGAGCAGTTCTTC.

CDR3 amino acids: CASSIETSGRVSEQFF. As DNA, the CDR3 is TGTGCCAGTAGTATAGAGACTAGCGGGAGAGTCAGTGAGCAGTTCTTC. The chain has TRBV19 and TRBJ2-1, with 12 bases matching TRBD2. CDR3 size: 16 residues. The germline V gene encodes CDR1 LNHDA and CDR2 SQIVND (reference sequence). With 0 bases clipped from V and 9 bases from J, the junction kept 6 bases outside the gene matches.

The chain recombines TRBV28 with TRBJ1-6; D gene ambiguous. The CDR3 runs to 11 residues. CDR1 and CDR2 (germline): MDHEN, SYDVKM. V lost 6 bases and J 13 bases, leaving 10 bases between the germline ends. The CDR3: CASSYRVPLHF. DNA of the CDR3: TGTGCCAGCAGCTACCGAGTTCCCCTCCACTTT.

V is TRBV28 and J is TRBJ2-2, with TRBD2 identical over 10 bases. The CDR3 is made up of 16 amino acids. V gave up 5 bases and J gave up 5 bases; unmatched junction bases: 8. Germline V gives CDR1 MDHEN, CDR2 SYDVKM. The CDR3, as DNA: TGTGCCAGCAGTCCATCTAGCGGGAGAGTAACCGGGGAGCTGTTTTTT. It encodes CASSPSSGRVTGELFF.

The chain carries TRBV30 and TRBJ1-5; D uncertain. Germline V gives CDR1 GTSNPN, CDR2 SVGIG (reference sequence). With 0 bases removed from V and 10 bases from J, the gap between germline ends came to 13 bases. The CDR3 loop spans 13 amino acids. CDR3 in DNA: TGTGCCTGGAGTGTTGCAGTTGGAGAACCCCAGCATTTT. Amino acids: CAWSVAVGEPQHF.

This clone was found once. The genes are TRBV9 and TRBJ2-1, with D tentatively TRBD1 (6 bases). Germline lookup yields CDR1 SGDLS and CDR2 YYNGEE. V was pared by 3 bases and J by 1 base, with 11 bases between. The CDR3 loop spans 15 amino acids. CDR3 DNA sequence: TGTGCCAGCAGCGCTAGGGGGTTGTCCTACAATGAGCAGTTCTTC. This gives the protein CASSARGLSYNEQFF.